This paragraph covers one T cell receptor (beta chain) sequence. The antigen remains undetermined. The data derive from a study of shared clonotypes between healthy human individuals. Germline V gene lookup returns CDR1 MNHNS and CDR2 SASEGT. This CDR3 is built from 15 residues. V was pared by 7 bases and J by 4 bases, with 6 bases of the junction left unmatched. Study-wide results and limits: A generally larger estimated richness was seen in naive subsets than in memory subsets.

Measured with immunoSEQ multiplex PCR; TCRdb has only the in-frame clones, and not every one. The sample yields some 1,400,000 clones, over 95% seen once. The rearrangement uses TRBV6-1 and TRBJ2-1; 11 bases map to TRBD2. The sample was naive CD4+ T cells sorted from blood. Documented subset: CD45RA+ positively selected. The TCR originated in a man aged 25 to 40 in good health. CDR3 protein: CASIGGTSGYNEQFF. In nucleotides, the CDR3 is TGTGCCAGCATTGGAGGGACTAGCGGTTACAATGAGCAGTTCTTC.